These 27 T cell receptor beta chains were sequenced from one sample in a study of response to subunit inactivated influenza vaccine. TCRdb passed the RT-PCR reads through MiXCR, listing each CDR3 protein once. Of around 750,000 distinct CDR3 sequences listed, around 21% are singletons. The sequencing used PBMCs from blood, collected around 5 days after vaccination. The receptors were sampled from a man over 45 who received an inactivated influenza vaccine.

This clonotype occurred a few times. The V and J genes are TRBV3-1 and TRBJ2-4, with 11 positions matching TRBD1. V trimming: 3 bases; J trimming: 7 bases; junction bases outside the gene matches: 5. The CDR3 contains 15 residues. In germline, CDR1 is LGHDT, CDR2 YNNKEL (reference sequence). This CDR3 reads CASSQAGTGGNIQYF. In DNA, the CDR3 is TGTGCCAGCAGCCAGGCCGGGACAGGGGGGAACATTCAGTACTTC.

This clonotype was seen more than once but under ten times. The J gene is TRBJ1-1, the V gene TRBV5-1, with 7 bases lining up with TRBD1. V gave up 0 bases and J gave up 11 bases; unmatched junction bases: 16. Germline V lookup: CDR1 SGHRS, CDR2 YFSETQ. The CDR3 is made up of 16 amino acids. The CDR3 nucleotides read TGCGCCAGCAGCTTGGCCCCAGGGGGGGTTAGTAAAGTCGCTTTCTTT. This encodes CASSLAPGGVSKVAFF. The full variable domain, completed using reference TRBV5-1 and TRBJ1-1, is KAGVTQTPRYLIKTRGQQVTLSCSPISGHRSVSWYQQTPGQGLQFLFEYFSETQRNKGNFPGRFSGRQFSNSRSEMNVSTLELGDSALYLCASSLAPGGVSKVAFFGQGTRLTVV.

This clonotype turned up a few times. The CDR3 nucleotides are TGCAGTGCCTATCGGGGGGGAGGAGACTACAATGAGCAGTTCTTC. Its protein product is CSAYRGGGDYNEQFF. This chain connects TRBV20-1 to TRBJ2-1; 8 bases are shared with TRBD2. CDR1 is DFQATT and CDR2 is SNEGSKA in the germline V gene (reference sequence). This CDR3 contains 15 residues. Germline trimming cut 6 bases from V and 3 bases from J; bases unmatched to any gene: 10.

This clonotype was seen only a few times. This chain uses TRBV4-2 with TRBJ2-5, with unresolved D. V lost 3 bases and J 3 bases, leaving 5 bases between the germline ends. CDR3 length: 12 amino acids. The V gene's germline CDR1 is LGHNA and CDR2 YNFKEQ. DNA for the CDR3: TGTGCCAGCAGCCACCCCGAAGAGACCCAGTACTTC. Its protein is CASSHPEETQYF.

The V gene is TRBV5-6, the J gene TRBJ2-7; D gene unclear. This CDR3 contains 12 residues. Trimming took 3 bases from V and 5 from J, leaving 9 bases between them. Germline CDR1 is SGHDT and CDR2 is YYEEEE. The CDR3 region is CASSWGGDEQYF. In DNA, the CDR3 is TGTGCCAGCAGCTGGGGTGGGGACGAGCAGTACTTC.

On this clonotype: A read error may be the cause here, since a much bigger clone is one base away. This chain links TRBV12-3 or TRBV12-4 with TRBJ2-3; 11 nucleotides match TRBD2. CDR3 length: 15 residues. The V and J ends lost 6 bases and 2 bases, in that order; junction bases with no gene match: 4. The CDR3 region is CASSQGLAATDTQYF. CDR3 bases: TGTGCCAGCAGCCAGGGACTAGCGGCCACAGATACGCAGTATTTT.

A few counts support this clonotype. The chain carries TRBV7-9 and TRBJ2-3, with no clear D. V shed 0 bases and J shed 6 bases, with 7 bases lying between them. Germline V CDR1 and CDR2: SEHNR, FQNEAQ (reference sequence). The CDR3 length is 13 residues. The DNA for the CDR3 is TGTGCCAGCAGCTTAGCGTTATCGGATACGCAGTATTTT. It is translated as CASSLALSDTQYF. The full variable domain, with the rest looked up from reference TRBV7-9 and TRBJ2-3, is DTGVSQNPRHKITKRGQNVTFRCDPISEHNRLYWYRQTLGQGPEFLTYFQNEAQLEKSRLLSDRFSAERPKGSFSTLEIQRTEQGDSAMYLCASSLALSDTQYFGPGTRLTVL.

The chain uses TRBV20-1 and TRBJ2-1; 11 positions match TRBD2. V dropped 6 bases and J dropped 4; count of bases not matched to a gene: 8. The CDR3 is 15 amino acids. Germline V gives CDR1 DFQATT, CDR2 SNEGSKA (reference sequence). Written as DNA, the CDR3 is TGCAGTGCCCCCGGGACTAGCGGTGCTTACAATGAGCAGTTCTTC. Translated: CSAPGTSGAYNEQFF.

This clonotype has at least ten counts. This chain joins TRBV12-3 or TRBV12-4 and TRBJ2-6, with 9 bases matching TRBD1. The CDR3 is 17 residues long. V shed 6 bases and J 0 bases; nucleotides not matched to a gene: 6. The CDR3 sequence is CASRATGGLSGANVLTF. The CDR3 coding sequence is TGTGCCAGCAGGGCGACAGGGGGTCTCTCTGGGGCCAACGTCCTGACTTTC.

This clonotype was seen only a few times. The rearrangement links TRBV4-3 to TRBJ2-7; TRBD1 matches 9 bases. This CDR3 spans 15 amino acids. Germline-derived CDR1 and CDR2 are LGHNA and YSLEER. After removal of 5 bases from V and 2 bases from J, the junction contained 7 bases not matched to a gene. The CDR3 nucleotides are TGCGCCAGCAGCAGGGGACAGGGAGGTCCCTACGAGCAGTACTTC. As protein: CASSRGQGGPYEQYF.

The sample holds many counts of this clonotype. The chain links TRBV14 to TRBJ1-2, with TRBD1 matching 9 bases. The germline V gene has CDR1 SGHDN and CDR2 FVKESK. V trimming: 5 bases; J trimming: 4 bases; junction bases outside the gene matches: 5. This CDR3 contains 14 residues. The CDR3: CASSVGTGPYGYTF. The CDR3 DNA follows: TGTGCCAGCAGCGTTGGGACAGGGCCCTATGGCTACACCTTC.

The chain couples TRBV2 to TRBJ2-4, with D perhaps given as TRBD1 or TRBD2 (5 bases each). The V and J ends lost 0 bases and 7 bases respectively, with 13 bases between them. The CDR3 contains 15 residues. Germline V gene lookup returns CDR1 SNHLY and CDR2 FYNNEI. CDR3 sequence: CASSEALGELNIQYF. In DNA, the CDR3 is TGTGCCAGCAGTGAAGCGCTGGGGGAACTTAACATTCAGTACTTC.

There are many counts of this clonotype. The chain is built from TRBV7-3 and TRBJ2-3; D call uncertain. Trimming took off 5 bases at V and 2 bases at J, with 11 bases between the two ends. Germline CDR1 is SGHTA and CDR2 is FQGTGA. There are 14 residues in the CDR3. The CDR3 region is CASSPSGHTDTQYF. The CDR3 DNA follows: TGTGCCAGCAGCCCTTCCGGGCACACAGATACGCAGTATTTT.

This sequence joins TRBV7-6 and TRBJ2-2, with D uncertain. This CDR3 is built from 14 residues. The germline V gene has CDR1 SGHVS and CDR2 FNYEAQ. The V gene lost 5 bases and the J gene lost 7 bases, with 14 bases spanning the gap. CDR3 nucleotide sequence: TGTGCCAGCAGCCCTTACTCCCCGGACGGGGAGCTGTTTTTT. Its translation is CASSPYSPDGELFF. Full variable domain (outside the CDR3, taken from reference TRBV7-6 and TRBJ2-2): GAGVSQSPRYKVTKRGQDVALRCDPISGHVSLYWYRQALGQGPEFLTYFNYEAQQDKSGLPNDRFSAERPEGSISTLTIQRTEQRDSAMYRCASSPYSPDGELFFGEGSRLTVL.

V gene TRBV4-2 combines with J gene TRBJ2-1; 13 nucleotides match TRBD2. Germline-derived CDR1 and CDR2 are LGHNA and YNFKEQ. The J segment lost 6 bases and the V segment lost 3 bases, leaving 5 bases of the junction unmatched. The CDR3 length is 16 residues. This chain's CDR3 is CASSQGTSGAGNEQFF. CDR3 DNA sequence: TGTGCCAGCAGCCAGGGGACTAGCGGGGCGGGCAATGAGCAGTTCTTC.

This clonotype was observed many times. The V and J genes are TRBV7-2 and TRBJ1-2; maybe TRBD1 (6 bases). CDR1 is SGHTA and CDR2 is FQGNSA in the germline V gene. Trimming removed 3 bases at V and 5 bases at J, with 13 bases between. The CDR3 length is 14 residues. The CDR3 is CASSLSQGIYGYTF. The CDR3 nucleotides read TGTGCCAGCAGCTTGAGTCAGGGGATATATGGCTACACCTTC.

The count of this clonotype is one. The chain's CDR3 is CASSQDSGSPLHF. For the CDR3, the DNA is TGCGCCAGCAGCCAAGATTCGGGATCACCCCTCCACTTT. V gene TRBV4-3 combines with J gene TRBJ1-6; D unclear. Trimming removed 0 bases from V and 10 bases from J, with 7 bases in between. CDR1 is LGHNA, CDR2 YSLEER, per germline. This CDR3 comprises 13 residues.

The DNA for the CDR3 is TGTGCCAGCGTACCCGCCCCGGGACAGGCAAGAGGGACCCAGTACTTC. Encoded protein: CASVPAPGQARGTQYF. J is TRBJ2-5 and V is TRBV2; 8 nucleotides line up with TRBD1. The CDR3 is 16 residues long. The germline CDR1 and CDR2 sequences are SNHLY and FYNNEI. V was pared by 8 bases and J by 7 bases, with 18 bases of the junction left unmatched.

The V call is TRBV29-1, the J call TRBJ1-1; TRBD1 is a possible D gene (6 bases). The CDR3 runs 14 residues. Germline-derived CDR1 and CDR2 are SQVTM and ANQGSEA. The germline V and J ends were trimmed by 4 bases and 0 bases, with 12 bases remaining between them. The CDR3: CSVGPGAMNTEAFF. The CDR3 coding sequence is TGCAGCGTTGGTCCAGGGGCAATGAACACTGAAGCTTTCTTT. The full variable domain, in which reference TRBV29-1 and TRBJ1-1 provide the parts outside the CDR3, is SAVISQKPSRDICQRGTSLTIQCQVDSQVTMMFWYRQQPGQSLTLIATANQGSEATYESGFVIDKFPISRPNLTFSTLTVSNMSPEDSSIYLCSVGPGAMNTEAFFGQGTRLTVV.

The CDR3 spells CSARLRDGVTYEQYF. CDR3 sequence (DNA): TGCAGTGCTAGGTTACGGGACGGGGTTACCTACGAGCAGTACTTC. This chain joins TRBV20-1 and TRBJ2-7; D assignment may be TRBD1 or TRBD2 (5 bases each). The CDR3 is 15 residues long. Germline CDR1 is DFQATT and CDR2 is SNEGSKA (reference sequence). V was shortened by 3 bases and J by 2 bases, with 17 bases between the two germline ends.

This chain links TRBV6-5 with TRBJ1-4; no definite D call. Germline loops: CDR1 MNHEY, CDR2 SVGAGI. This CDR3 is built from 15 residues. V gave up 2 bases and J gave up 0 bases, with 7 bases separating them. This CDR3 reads CASSYGVATNEKLFF. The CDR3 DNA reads TGTGCCAGCAGTTACGGCGTTGCAACTAATGAAAAACTGTTTTTT.

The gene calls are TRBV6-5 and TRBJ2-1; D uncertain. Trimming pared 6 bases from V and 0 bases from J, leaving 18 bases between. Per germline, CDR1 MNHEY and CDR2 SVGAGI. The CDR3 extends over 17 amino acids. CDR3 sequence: CASSLLPDGSSYNEQFF. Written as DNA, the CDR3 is TGTGCCAGCAGCCTACTCCCCGACGGTAGCTCCTACAATGAGCAGTTCTTC.

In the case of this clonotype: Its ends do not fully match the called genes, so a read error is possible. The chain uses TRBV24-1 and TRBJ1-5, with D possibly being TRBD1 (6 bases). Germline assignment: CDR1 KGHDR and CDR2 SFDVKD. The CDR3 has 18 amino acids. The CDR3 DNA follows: TGTGCCACCAGTGATTTAGCCCGTTTGGACAGAGGGAATCGGCCCCAGCATTTT. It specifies CATSDLARLDRGNRPQHF.

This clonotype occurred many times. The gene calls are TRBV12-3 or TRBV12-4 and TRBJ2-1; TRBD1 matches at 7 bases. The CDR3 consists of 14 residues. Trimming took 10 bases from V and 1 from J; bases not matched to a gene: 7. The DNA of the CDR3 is TGTGCCACCCAGACAGGGACGTCCTACAATGAGCAGTTCTTC. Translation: CATQTGTSYNEQFF.

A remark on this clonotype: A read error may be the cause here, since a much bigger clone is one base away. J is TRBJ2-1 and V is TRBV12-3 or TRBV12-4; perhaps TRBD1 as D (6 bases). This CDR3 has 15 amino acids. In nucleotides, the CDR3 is TGTGCCATCAGTCACGGACAGTTAGCCTACAATGAGCAGTTCTTC. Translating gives CAISHGQLAYNEQFF.

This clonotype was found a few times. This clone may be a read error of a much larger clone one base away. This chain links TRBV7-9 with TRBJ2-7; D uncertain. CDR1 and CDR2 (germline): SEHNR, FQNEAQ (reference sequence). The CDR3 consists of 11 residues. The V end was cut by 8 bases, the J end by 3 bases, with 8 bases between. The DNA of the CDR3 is TGTGCCAGCGGTTCCCTCTACGAGCAGTACTTC. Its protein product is CASGSLYEQYF.

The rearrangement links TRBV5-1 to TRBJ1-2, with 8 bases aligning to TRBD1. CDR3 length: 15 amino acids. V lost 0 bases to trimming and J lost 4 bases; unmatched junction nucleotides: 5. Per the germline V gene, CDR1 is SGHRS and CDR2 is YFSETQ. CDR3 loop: CASSLAGQASYGYTF. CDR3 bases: TGCGCCAGCAGCTTGGCGGGACAGGCGTCCTATGGCTACACCTTC.